These 19 T cell receptor beta chains were all obtained from the same sample, sequenced in a study of blood T cell repertoires in COVID-19. Clones were sequenced by immunoSEQ multiplex PCR, and TCRdb holds only the in-frame ones, with some missing. Of a few hundred thousand clones in the sample, approximately 86% were seen once. Sequenced material: PBMCs or T cells enriched from blood (not recorded which). The receptors shown here come from a woman between 40 and 55 years old with acute COVID-19.

There are a few counts of this clone. This chain connects TRBV4-2 to TRBJ1-2, with 9 bases that match TRBD1. The CDR3 totals 15 residues. Trimming at V came to 4 bases and at J to 7 bases, leaving 10 bases not matched to a gene. Germline V CDR1 and CDR2: LGHNA, YNFKEQ. CDR3 sequence (DNA): TGTGCCAGCAGCCCGACTCCGGGACAGGGCGGTGGCTACACCTTC. This gives the protein CASSPTPGQGGGYTF.

This chain joins TRBV28 and TRBJ2-7; 9 bases match TRBD1. Trimming removed 3 bases from V and 4 bases from J; junction bases left unmatched: 7. Per the germline V gene, CDR1 is MDHEN and CDR2 is SYDVKM. The CDR3 is 15 amino acids. The CDR3 sequence: CASSLVTGGLYEQYF. In nucleotides, the CDR3 is TGTGCCAGCAGTTTGGTGACAGGGGGTTTGTACGAGCAGTACTTC.

This rearrangement joins TRBV19 to TRBJ2-1; 8 nucleotides align to TRBD2. Germline V CDR1 and CDR2: LNHDA, SQIVND (reference sequence). V lost 0 bases and J lost 7; bases outside the gene matches: 11. This CDR3 spans 17 amino acids. For the CDR3, the DNA is TGTGCCAGTAGTATAGATTGGGCCAGCGGGAGAAATAATGAGCAGTTCTTC. Its protein product is CASSIDWASGRNNEQFF.

This chain connects TRBV20-1 to TRBJ2-3; D is uncertain. The CDR3 runs 11 residues. The germline CDR1 and CDR2 sequences are DFQATT and SNEGSKA (reference sequence). The V end was cut by 7 bases, the J end by 5 bases, with 10 bases between. The CDR3 region is CSVSARDTQYF. The CDR3 bases are TGCAGTGTATCCGCGAGAGATACGCAGTATTTT.

The chain employs TRBV28 and TRBJ2-7; D might be TRBD1 (6 bases). Germline CDR1 and CDR2: MDHEN and SYDVKM. The CDR3 consists of 13 residues. Trimming removed 3 bases at V and 3 bases at J, with 9 bases between. CDR3 in DNA: TGTGCCAGCAGTTTTTCGGACAGCTACGAGCAGTACTTC. It yields the protein CASSFSDSYEQYF.

A single count supports this clone. The V gene is TRBV19, the J gene TRBJ2-5; TRBD2 aligns across 12 bases. V gave up 7 bases and J gave up 4 bases; unmatched junction bases: 4. Germline V gene sequence: CDR1 LNHDA, CDR2 SQIVND (reference sequence). CDR3 size: 14 residues. The CDR3 nucleotides are TGTGCCAGTAAACCGGGACTAGCGGGAGAGACCCAGTACTTC. Protein sequence: CASKPGLAGETQYF.

This clone came up a few times. This chain uses TRBV19 with TRBJ2-7; D is unclear. V was shortened by 4 bases and J by 2 bases, with 15 bases between the two germline ends. The CDR3 loop spans 15 amino acids. The germline gives CDR1 LNHDA, CDR2 SQIVND (reference sequence). Here the CDR3 DNA reads TGTGCCAGTAGTACAAATTTAGGCGGCCCCTACGAGCAGTACTTC. Translation: CASSTNLGGPYEQYF.

This chain joins TRBV6-2 or TRBV6-3 and TRBJ2-3, with 10 nucleotides matching TRBD2. The germline gives CDR1 MNHEY, CDR2 SVGEGT. The CDR3 consists of 20 residues. The V gene end was trimmed by 6 bases and the J gene end by 4 bases; junction bases not matched to a gene: 22. In nucleotides, the CDR3 is TGTGCCAGCAGCCCATACCGACAGGGTCTGCCTAGCGGGAGTTCAGATACGCAGTATTTT. This sequence encodes CASSPYRQGLPSGSSDTQYF.

The rearrangement links TRBV28 to TRBJ1-4; 9 bases map to TRBD1. V shed 7 bases and J 11 bases; nucleotides not matched to a gene: 5. CDR3 size: 12 residues. Germline loops: CDR1 MDHEN, CDR2 SYDVKM. The CDR3 reads CASTGDREKLFF. The DNA for the CDR3 is TGTGCCAGCACAGGGGACAGGGAGAAACTGTTTTTT.

The gene calls are TRBV11-2 and TRBJ1-6; D is ambiguous. CDR1 and CDR2 from the germline V gene are SGHAT and FQNNGV. Trimming removed 4 bases at V and 12 bases at J, with 7 bases between. CDR3 length: 11 residues. CDR3 nucleotides: TGTGCCAGCAGCTCCTATGGACCCCTCCACTTT. Translated: CASSSYGPLHF.

The chain uses TRBV9 and TRBJ2-1; D is possibly TRBD2 (7 bases). Trimming left V 3 bases short and J 8 bases short, with 21 bases between. This CDR3 region has 16 residues. Germline assignment: CDR1 SGDLS and CDR2 YYNGEE. The chain's CDR3 is CASSAWGGGAFYEQFF. Written as DNA, the CDR3 is TGTGCCAGCAGCGCCTGGGGGGGCGGGGCATTTTATGAGCAGTTCTTC.

This clone was observed once. V gene TRBV28 combines with J gene TRBJ2-7; D unclear. CDR3 size: 13 residues. Trimming cost V 6 bases and J 6 bases, with 15 bases left between them. The germline CDR1 and CDR2 sequences are MDHEN and SYDVKM. CDR3 coding DNA: TGTGCCAGCAGCCCACCGCCCCCGGGCGAGCAGTACTTC. The encoded protein is CASSPPPPGEQYF.

The J gene is TRBJ1-6, the V gene TRBV27, with a tentative D call TRBD1 (5 bases). Germline lookup yields CDR1 MNHEY and CDR2 SMNVEV (reference sequence). Trimming stripped 6 bases from V and 5 bases from J, with 8 bases between. This CDR3 has 13 residues. For the CDR3, the DNA is TGTGCCAGCAGCGACAGAAATAATTCACCCCTCCACTTT. Translated: CASSDRNNSPLHF.

The chain combines TRBV12-3 or TRBV12-4 with TRBJ2-3; 7 bases match TRBD2. J lost 14 bases, V lost 7 bases, and 15 bases had no gene match. CDR3 length: 13 amino acids. The chain's CDR3 is CASIMSGSGARYF. In DNA form, the CDR3 reads TGTGCCAGCATTATGAGTGGGAGCGGGGCCAGGTATTTT.

The gene calls are TRBV7-2 and TRBJ1-1; D is unresolved. Trimming took 1 base from V and 1 from J, leaving 7 bases between them. CDR1 and CDR2 from the germline V gene are SGHTA and FQGNSA. The CDR3 totals 14 residues. The CDR3 here is CASSLDSRNTEAFF. The CDR3, as DNA: TGTGCCAGCAGCTTAGATTCGAGGAACACTGAAGCTTTCTTT. The full variable domain, completed using reference TRBV7-2 and TRBJ1-1, is GAGVSQSPSNKVTEKGKDVELRCDPISGHTALYWYRQSLGQGLEFLIYFQGNSAPDKSGLPSDRFSAERTGGSVSTLTIQRTQQEDSAVYLCASSLDSRNTEAFFGQGTRLTVV.

The V and J genes are TRBV11-2 and TRBJ2-5, with D possibly TRBD2 on 6 matching bases. Germline V gene sequence: CDR1 SGHAT, CDR2 FQNNGV. Trimming took off 5 bases at V and 4 bases at J, with 14 bases between the two ends. The CDR3 length is 14 residues. The CDR3 is CASSRGSSVETQYF. CDR3 coding DNA: TGTGCCAGCAGCCGTGGTTCTAGCGTAGAGACCCAGTACTTC. The full variable domain, its missing parts supplied by reference TRBV11-2 and TRBJ2-5, is EAGVAQSPRYKIIEKRQSVAFWCNPISGHATLYWYQQILGQGPKLLIQFQNNGVVDDSQLPKDRFSAERLKGVDSTLKIQPAKLEDSAVYLCASSRGSSVETQYFGPGTRLLVL.

This clone was picked up a small number of times. This chain joins TRBV7-8 and TRBJ2-7, with 10 nucleotides matching TRBD1. Looked up from germline, CDR1 is SGHVS and CDR2 is FQNEAQ. V dropped 4 bases and J dropped 4; count of bases not matched to a gene: 7. This CDR3 region has 15 residues. This CDR3 reads CASSSDRGRGYEQYF. The CDR3 coding sequence is TGTGCCAGCAGCTCCGACAGGGGGCGAGGGTACGAGCAGTACTTC.

The V and J genes are TRBV4-3 and TRBJ1-1; weak D call: TRBD1 (5 bases). Germline loops: CDR1 LGHNA, CDR2 YSLEER. V was cut by 1 base and J by 6 bases, with 15 bases left in between. The CDR3 consists of 15 residues. The CDR3 DNA reads TGCGCCAGCAGCCAAGCAGACAGAGGCAAACCTGAAGCTTTCTTT. This gives the protein CASSQADRGKPEAFF.

A note on this clone: One end of the junction fails to match germline, which may point to a read error. The V call is TRBV28, the J call TRBJ2-4; D gene uncertain. The length of the CDR3 is 11 residues. CDR1 MDHEN and CDR2 SYDVKM come from the germline V gene. Here the CDR3 DNA reads TGTGCCAGCATGTCTGGAATCATACTAAACTTC. Its translation is CASMSGIILNF.